A selection of T cell receptor beta chains follows, all from one sample in a study of T-cell reconstitution after alpha-beta-depleted transplantation in children. MiXCR, applied by TCRdb to the PCR reads, yields one record per CDR3 protein. Found here are about 540,000 distinct CDR3 sequences, 20% to 30% of them singletons; the top ten hold around 36%. Source: PBMCs, taken before TCRalphabeta/CD19-depleted stem cell transplant. These receptors all come from a boy under two years old with Wiskott-Aldrich syndrome, due to receive a stem cell transplant. CDR3s include the opening cysteine and the closing phenylalanine or tryptophan. A D gene is named only where the DNA matches it firmly. Part of the rows lack a size; the others show once, few, many or a class for expanded clones.

TRBD2	TRBJ2-5	TRBV20-1	-	CSASPGLAGGGETQYF	TGCAGTGCTTCCCCTGGACTAGCGGGGGGCGGGGAGACCCAGTACTTC
TRBD1	TRBJ2-1	TRBV29-1	-	CSVAQGAANEQFF	TGCAGCGTGGCTCAGGGGGCCGCCAATGAGCAGTTCTTC
-	TRBJ1-2	TRBV27	few	CASSLWGQRGINYGYTF	TGTGCCAGCAGTTTATGGGGACAACGGGGGATTAACTATGGCTACACCTTC
-	TRBJ2-6	TRBV11-3	-	CASSFGYGNSGANVLTF	TGTGCCAGCAGCTTTGGGTACGGGAACTCTGGGGCCAACGTCCTGACTTTC
-	TRBJ2-3	TRBV14	-	CASSLNLAPYLTDTQYF	TGTGCCAGCAGCCTCAACCTAGCACCGTACCTCACAGATACGCAGTATTTT
-	TRBJ2-5	TRBV9	once	CASSVGYRETQYF	TGTGCCAGCAGCGTAGGATACAGGGAGACCCAGTACTTC
TRBD1	TRBJ1-4	TRBV15	-	CATSSTGGDEKLFF	TGTGCCACCAGCAGTACAGGGGGCGATGAAAAACTGTTTTTT
-	TRBJ2-1	TRBV29-1	many	CSGAWLVGDEQFF	TGCAGCGGAGCGTGGCTGGTTGGAGATGAGCAGTTCTTC
-	TRBJ1-2	TRBV9	few	CASSVGGPNYGYTF	TGTGCCAGTAGCGTAGGAGGCCCTAACTATGGCTACACCTTC
TRBD2	TRBJ2-1	TRBV9	few	CASSALAGGFNEQFF	TGTGCCAGCAGCGCCTTAGCGGGAGGGTTTAATGAGCAGTTCTTC
-	TRBJ1-1	TRBV12-3/TRBV12-4	-	CASRARGGTEAFF	TGTGCCAGCAGAGCCCGGGGGGGTACTGAAGCTTTCTTT
-	TRBJ1-6	TRBV4-2	-	CASSQDTRGRYNSPLHF	TGTGCCAGCAGCCAAGATACCCGGGGACGGTATAATTCACCCCTCCACTTT
TRBD2	TRBJ2-3	TRBV29-1	few	CSVKSGNTDTQYF	TGCAGCGTAAAGAGCGGGAACACAGATACGCAGTATTTT
TRBD2	TRBJ2-7	TRBV3-1	-	CASSQSFLTSGLREQYF	TGTGCCAGCAGCCAGTCCTTTCTTACTAGCGGACTACGGGAGCAGTACTTC
TRBD2	TRBJ2-1	TRBV4-2	-	CASSQGASGSGGQFF	TGTGCCAGCAGCCAAGGAGCTAGCGGGAGTGGGGGGCAGTTCTTC
-	TRBJ2-5	TRBV28	few	CASSLLTETQYF	TGTGCCAGCAGTTTACTAACGGAGACCCAGTACTTC
TRBD2	TRBJ2-7	TRBV5-5	few	CASSHWTSGFYEQYF	TGTGCCAGCAGCCATTGGACTAGCGGCTTCTACGAGCAGTACTTC
-	TRBJ2-6	TRBV5-1	-	CASSVHRVPGANVLTF	TGCGCCAGCAGCGTCCACAGGGTCCCCGGGGCCAACGTCCTGACTTTC
-	TRBJ1-1	TRBV20-1	-	CSARDGGRTEAFF	TGCAGTGCTAGAGATGGGGGGAGGACTGAAGCTTTCTTT
-	TRBJ1-3	TRBV2	-	CASSGTVGNTIYF	TGTGCCAGCAGTGGGACGGTCGGAAACACCATATATTTT
-	TRBJ2-1	TRBV5-1	-	CASSLVGLPYNEQFF	TGCGCCAGCAGCTTGGTGGGACTCCCCTACAATGAGCAGTTCTTC
-	TRBJ2-7	TRBV28	many	CASSSYYEQYF	TGTGCCAGCAGTTCTTACTACGAGCAGTACTTC
-	TRBJ2-7	TRBV10-1	-	CASSESIGTWGEQYF	TGCGCCAGCAGTGAGTCGATTGGGACATGGGGCGAGCAGTACTTC
-	TRBJ1-1	TRBV11-2	few	CASSPGEHRNTEAFF	TGTGCCAGCAGCCCCGGGGAACATAGGAACACTGAAGCTTTCTTT
-	TRBJ2-3	TRBV5-4	-	CASSSGPNTDTQYF	TGTGCCAGCAGCTCGGGACCAAACACAGATACGCAGTATTTT